This T cell receptor (beta chain) was documented in a study of blood T cell repertoires in COVID-19. Study overall: T cells, B-cell-depleted T cells, or PBMCs supplied cDNA or gDNA.

Individuals drawn from around 25 US areas were roughly 18 to 89 years old. Two negative PCRs, clearance, or symptom resolution had been documented for recovered Cohort 3 donors. Per the original methods: Estimation of nucleated cell counts relied on the amplification of reference gene primers. TCRdb keeps only in-frame clones here, not all; method: immunoSEQ multiplex PCR. V, J and clone size are those of that table, while D and trimming were read from the DNA. Of approximately 300,000 clones in the sample, around 87% were seen once. CDR3 size: 14 residues. CDR1 SGHNT and CDR2 YENEEA come from the germline V gene. V shed 4 bases, J shed 8 bases, and the junction held 8 bases outside the gene matches.

The material sequenced was PBMCs or T cells enriched from blood (not recorded which). The clonotype originates from a woman in her 30s who had recovered from COVID-19. This chain uses TRBV11-3 with TRBJ2-1; 7 positions match TRBD1. The CDR3 bases are TGTGCCAGCAGCTATGCAGGGGGATTGTATGAGCAGTTCTTC. Its translation is CASSYAGGLYEQFF.